A selection of T cell receptor beta chains follows, all from one sample in a study of the immune and genomic landscape of osteosarcoma. Clones were sequenced by immunoSEQ multiplex PCR, and TCRdb holds only the in-frame ones, with some missing. In the table there are around 410 clones, 80% of which are singletons. Sequencing was carried out using metastatic tumor tissue from the lung. The receptors stem from a man aged 40-49 years with osteosarcoma. Each CDR3 is given with its conserved first and last residue. D genes are given only for firm matches. Rows give clone size only sometimes, using once, few, many, or a class for an expanded clone.

>TRBJ1-1|TRBD1|TRBV7-2|.
TGTGCCAGCAGCGCCGACAGGGGTAGTGAAGCTTTCTTT
CASSADRGSEAFF
>TRBJ1-2|.|TRBV5-1|.
TGCGCCAGCAGCGATCGGGAGAAGACTAACTATGGCTACACCTTC
CASSDREKTNYGYTF
>TRBJ1-1|.|TRBV11-2|.
TGTGCCAGCAGCCCATCGGGGCGGAACACTGAAGCTTTCTTT
CASSPSGRNTEAFF
>TRBJ2-3|.|TRBV6-5|.
TGTGCCAGCAGACGAACTAGTGCGCCCACAGATACGCAGTATTTT
CASRRTSAPTDTQYF
>TRBJ2-1|TRBD2|TRBV11-2|.
TGTGCCAGCAGCTTAGTTGTGACTTCCCGGGGGGGAAATGAGCAGTTCTTC
CASSLVVTSRGGNEQFF
>TRBJ1-2|TRBD1|TRBV6-5|.
TGTGCCAGCAGTTCACCGGGACAGACCGCCTATGGCTACACCTTC
CASSSPGQTAYGYTF
>TRBJ2-2|.|TRBV7-9|few
TGTGCCAGCAGCCCTCTAGGAGGGGCTGGCGGGGAGCTGTTTTTT
CASSPLGGAGGELFF
>TRBJ1-1|.|TRBV7-9|few
TGTGCCAGCAGCCCACCGGGACGGAGAAACACTGAAGCTTTCTTT
CASSPPGRRNTEAFF
>TRBJ2-5|.|TRBV5-4|.
TGTGCCAGCAGCCTAAGCTCGACTTCTCAAGAGACCCAGTACTTC
CASSLSSTSQETQYF
>TRBJ2-3|TRBD2|TRBV9|once
TGTGCCAGCAGCCTACTACTAGCGGGGGGCACAGATACGCAGTATTTT
CASSLLLAGGTDTQYF
>TRBJ2-7|TRBD2|TRBV7-7|.
TGTGCCAGCAGCCCGGGTCTCGGGGAGGGGTACGAGCAGTACTTC
CASSPGLGEGYEQYF
>TRBJ1-2|TRBD1|TRBV30|.
TGTGCCTGGAGTGTAGGCAGGGGGCCTTCCTATGGCTACACCTTC
CAWSVGRGPSYGYTF
>TRBJ1-2|TRBD1|TRBV5-1|.
TGCGCCAGCAGCTCGATGCCGGGACAGGGGGCGGAAGGCTACACCTTC
CASSSMPGQGAEGYTF
>TRBJ1-6|.|TRBV19|few
TGTGCCAGTAGTGTTGATAATTCACCCCTCCACTTT
CASSVDNSPLHF
>TRBJ1-3|.|TRBV6-6|.
TGTGCCAGCAGTTACTTGGAGGACTCTGGAAACACCATATATTTT
CASSYLEDSGNTIYF
>TRBJ1-1|.|TRBV6-4|few
TGTGCCAGCAGTGACAGGGTTGGCACTGAAGCTTTCTTT
CASSDRVGTEAFF
>TRBJ2-7|.|TRBV7-7|.
TGTGCCAGCAGCTTAGTAGGCAGGGAAAACTCCTACGAGCAGTACTTC
CASSLVGRENSYEQYF
>TRBJ2-5|.|TRBV11-2|.
TGTGCCAGCAGCTTCGTTGGAGAGACCCAGTACTTC
CASSFVGETQYF
>TRBJ1-6|TRBD1|TRBV6-1|.
TGTGCCAGCAGTGGGGACAGGGTCTGGGCCACACGGGATTCACCCCTCCACTTT
CASSGDRVWATRDSPLHF
>TRBJ1-2|.|TRBV6-5|.
TGTGCCAGCAGTGCTCGGAACTATGGCTACACCTTC
CASSARNYGYTF
>TRBJ1-4|.|TRBV19|.
TGTGCCAGTAGACCGGGACTACACGTGGAAAAACTGTTTTTT
CASRPGLHVEKLFF
>TRBJ1-2|.|TRBV4-3|.
TGCGCCAGCAGCCAAGAGGGAGCAGGGGCCGGCGGCTACACCTTC
CASSQEGAGAGGYTF
>TRBJ2-1|.|TRBV7-9|.
TGTGCCAGCAGCCCCCGGAACCTGAGACCCTTTGATGAGCAGTTCTTC
CASSPRNLRPFDEQFF
>TRBJ1-5|TRBD1|TRBV4-2|few
TGTGCCAGCAGCCAAGATCAGGGACAGAGCAATCAGCCCCAGCATTTT
CASSQDQGQSNQPQHF
>TRBJ2-2|TRBD1|TRBV4-2|once
TGTGCCAGCAGCGAAGGGACAGGCGACACCGGGGAGCTGTTTTTT
CASSEGTGDTGELFF
>TRBJ2-5|TRBD1|TRBV7-8|.
TGTGCCAGCAGCCGATCCGACCCCGGGACAGGGGCCGGGGAGACCCAGTACTTC
CASSRSDPGTGAGETQYF
>TRBJ2-2|.|TRBV4-1|.
TGCGCCAGCAGCCAGATGGATCAGGGGACCGGGGAGCTGTTTTTT
CASSQMDQGTGELFF
>TRBJ2-7|TRBD1|TRBV6-1|few
TGTGCCAGCAAAGAACGGGGACAGGGTTACGAGCAGTACTTC
CASKERGQGYEQYF
>TRBJ1-1|.|TRBV30|.
TGTGCCTGGAGTGTAGTAGCTGGGAACACTGAAGCTTTCTTT
CAWSVVAGNTEAFF
>TRBJ1-2|.|TRBV7-2|.
TGTGCCAGCAGCTTAGTTGGGGCTGGCTACACCTTC
CASSLVGAGYTF
>TRBJ2-3|.|TRBV15|.
TGTGCCACCAGCAGTGCAGGCACAGATACGCAGTATTTT
CATSSAGTDTQYF
>TRBJ2-7|TRBD1|TRBV6-1|.
TGTGCCAGCAGTGAAGCGGGATGGGACAGCTACTACGAGCAGTACTTC
CASSEAGWDSYYEQYF
>TRBJ1-1|.|TRBV27|.
TGTGCCAGCACCCGACTCGTTGGTGGCACTGAAGCTTTCTTT
CASTRLVGGTEAFF
>TRBJ2-7|.|TRBV9|once
TGTGCCAGCAGCGTAGGGGGGTTAAATGGGTACGAGCAGTACTTC
CASSVGGLNGYEQYF
>TRBJ1-2|.|TRBV11-2|once
TGTGCCAGCAGCCTAAGACTAGACTTTAACTATGGCTACACCTTC
CASSLRLDFNYGYTF
>TRBJ1-5|TRBD1|TRBV28|.
TGTGCCAGCAGTGTTCCCGGGGGACAGGGTCAGCCCCAGCATTTT
CASSVPGGQGQPQHF
>TRBJ1-1|TRBD1|TRBV6-7|.
TGTGCCAGCAGGACAGGGGAAGGGAACACTGAAGCTTTCTTT
CASRTGEGNTEAFF
>TRBJ1-6|.|TRBV7-9|few
TGTGCCAGCAGCTTAAGAAATAATTCACCCCTCCACTTT
CASSLRNNSPLHF
>TRBJ1-1|.|TRBV7-3|.
TGTGCCAGCAGCCCATCGGGGCGGAACACTGAAGCTTTCTTT
CASSPSGRNTEAFF
>TRBJ1-5|.|TRBV18|.
TGTGCCAGCTCAGTCAGCGGTCCGAGCAATCAGCCCCAGCATTTT
CASSVSGPSNQPQHF
>TRBJ1-2|.|TRBV4-3|.
TGCGCCAGCAGCCAAGACGAGGGGCCACGGACGTATGGCTACACCTTC
CASSQDEGPRTYGYTF
>TRBJ1-4|.|TRBV4-1|.
TGCGCCAGCAGCCAAGTCGGGGTTCGGGAAAAACTGTTTTTT
CASSQVGVREKLFF
>TRBJ2-5|TRBD1|TRBV5-8|.
TGTGCCAGCAGCTTGCAACCGGGACAGGGGCCTTGGGAGACCCAGTACTTC
CASSLQPGQGPWETQYF
>TRBJ1-6|TRBD1|TRBV29-1|.
TGCAGCGCAAAAACTTCCGGGACAGAGAATTCACCCCTCCACTTT
CSAKTSGTENSPLHF
>TRBJ2-3|.|TRBV25-1|.
TGTGCCAGCAGTGATCGGGGTGGGTCCCCCAGTCCAGATACGCAGTATTTT
CASSDRGGSPSPDTQYF
>TRBJ1-5|.|TRBV6-5|.
TGTGCCAGCAGACCCTACAGTTCAGGGCAGCCCCAGCATTTT
CASRPYSSGQPQHF
>TRBJ2-5|TRBD2|TRBV30|once
TGTGCCTTGGGACTAGCCTTGGAGACCCAGTACTTC
CALGLALETQYF
>TRBJ1-1|.|TRBV25-1|.
TGTGCCAGCAGTGAATCTGGGCGGGCGACTGAAGCTTTCTTT
CASSESGRATEAFF
>TRBJ1-2|TRBD1|TRBV7-2|.
TGTGCCAGCAGCCGGGGACAGGGGTATGGCTACACCTTC
CASSRGQGYGYTF
>TRBJ2-7|.|TRBV12-5|.
TGTGCTAGTGGTTTGGTACCCGAACACTACGAGCAGTACTTC
CASGLVPEHYEQYF
>TRBJ1-3|.|TRBV6-9|once
TGTGCCAGCAGTTACTTGGAGGACTCTGGAAACACCATATATTTT
CASSYLEDSGNTIYF